This T cell receptor beta chain is drawn from a study of monozygotic twins with inflammatory bowel disease. Unsorted whole blood yielded the total RNA, with T cells left unselected. For each CDR3 protein, TCRdb gives one entry from its re-call of the 5' RACE reads, without DNA. Recorded here are 330,000 or so distinct CDR3 sequences; the top ten clones represent over 2%. This clonotype originated in a human donor with ulcerative colitis or Crohn's disease, or a healthy co-twin of an affected twin (not recorded which). The sequenced material came from blood.

CDR3 amino acids: CSAPTRTSGSYEQYF. The chain recombines TRBV20-1 with TRBJ2-7; TCRdb calls TRBD2, which cannot be checked without DNA. The CDR3 runs 15 residues. Germline loops: CDR1 DFQATT, CDR2 SNEGSKA (reference sequence).